The rows below give T cell receptor beta chains drawn from one sample of a study of blood T cell repertoires in COVID-19. The protocol was immunoSEQ multiplex PCR, while the TCRdb copy is restricted to in-frame clones and leaves out a portion. The sample carries 15,000 to 20,000 clones, under 90% recorded once. Material for sequencing was peripheral blood. Receptors originate from a human donor with active COVID-19. The donor label of this sample is uncertain. Each CDR3 is given with its conserved first and last residue. A D gene is named only where the DNA matches it firmly. Not every row has a clone size; where given, it reads once, few, many or a size class.

D,J,size,V,CDR3,DNA
.,TRBJ1-3,once,TRBV3-1/TRBV3-2,CASSLTGSGNTIYF,TGTGCCAGCAGCCTTACAGGGTCCGGAAACACCATATATTTT
.,TRBJ2-2,.,TRBV18,CASSPPDGVNTGELFF,TGTGCCAGCTCACCACCCGACGGGGTCAACACCGGGGAGCTGTTTTTT
.,TRBJ2-2,.,TRBV6-2/TRBV6-3,CASSIIQGNTGELFF,TGTGCCAGCAGTATAATACAGGGGAACACCGGGGAGCTGTTTTTT
.,TRBJ2-3,.,TRBV5-1,CASRSTGSTDTQYF,TGCGCCAGCAGGTCCACGGGGAGCACAGATACGCAGTATTTT
.,TRBJ2-1,.,TRBV3-1/TRBV3-2,CASSQRGASGHNEQFF,TGTGCCAGCAGCCAACGGGGGGCTAGCGGTCACAATGAGCAGTTCTTC
TRBD1,TRBJ2-3,.,TRBV5-1,CASRTGLTDTQYF,TGCGCCAGCAGGACAGGGTTAACAGATACGCAGTATTTT
.,TRBJ1-1,.,TRBV19,CASSIQGSNTEAFF,TGTGCCAGTAGTATACAGGGTTCGAACACTGAAGCTTTCTTT
.,TRBJ2-7,.,TRBV27,CASSLATGTHEQYF,TGTGCCAGCAGTTTAGCCACAGGGACCCACGAGCAGTACTTC
.,TRBJ2-7,.,TRBV7-7,CASSLALGAAYEQYF,TGTGCTAGCAGCTTAGCTCTGGGGGCCGCCTACGAGCAGTACTTC
.,TRBJ1-6,.,TRBV20-1,CSASPRGVFNSPLHF,TGCAGTGCTAGTCCCCGGGGGGTTTTCAATTCACCCCTCCACTTT
.,TRBJ2-2,.,TRBV7-6,CASSPVTGTAGELFF,TGTGCCAGCAGCCCAGTTACAGGGACGGCGGGGGAGCTGTTTTTT
TRBD1,TRBJ2-1,.,TRBV19,CASSLGQGGHNEQFF,TGTGCCAGTAGTTTAGGACAGGGCGGGCACAATGAGCAGTTCTTC
.,TRBJ2-7,.,TRBV5-6,CASSLISHSSYEQYF,TGTGCCAGCAGTTTAATTTCTCACAGCTCCTACGAGCAGTACTTC
.,TRBJ1-1,.,TRBV11-2,CASSSPGGLPGTEAFF,TGTGCCAGCAGCTCCCCCGGAGGGCTCCCAGGGACTGAAGCTTTCTTT
TRBD1,TRBJ1-6,.,TRBV19,CASRHTGGNNSPLHF,TGTGCCAGTAGACACACAGGGGGGAATAATTCACCCCTCCACTTT
TRBD2,TRBJ2-1,.,TRBV9,CASSARTSGGAESSYNEQFF,TGTGCCAGCAGCGCCCGGACTAGCGGGGGGGCCGAGAGCTCCTACAATGAGCAGTTCTTC
.,TRBJ1-1,.,TRBV11-3,CASSLSRNTEAFF,TGTGCCAGCAGCTTATCCCGGAACACTGAAGCTTTCTTT
TRBD1,TRBJ1-4,.,TRBV7-9,CASSSGTGMRIANEKLFF,TGTGCCAGCAGCTCCGGGACAGGGATGAGGATTGCTAATGAAAAACTGTTTTTT
.,TRBJ1-4,.,TRBV2,CASKEMAGATNEKLFF,TGTGCCAGCAAGGAAATGGCGGGTGCAACTAATGAAAAACTGTTTTTT
TRBD1,TRBJ2-2,few,TRBV6-5,CASKKGTGRLGELFF,TGTGCCAGCAAGAAAGGGACAGGGAGGTTAGGGGAGCTGTTTTTT
.,TRBJ1-1,.,TRBV27,CASSSIRRASNTEAFF,TGTGCCAGCAGCTCCATCCGAAGAGCGTCCAACACTGAAGCTTTCTTT
TRBD1,TRBJ1-2,.,TRBV24-1,CATSDTNRGINGYTF,TGTGCCACCAGTGACACAAACAGGGGTATCAATGGCTACACCTTC
.,TRBJ1-2,.,TRBV29-1,CSGGGGDGYTF,TGCAGCGGAGGCGGCGGGGATGGCTACACCTTC
.,TRBJ2-7,.,TRBV29-1,CSVEFGASYEQYF,TGCAGCGTTGAATTCGGAGCCTCCTACGAGCAGTACTTC
TRBD2,TRBJ2-3,.,TRBV5-4,CASSLFGSGGNTDTQYF,TGTGCCAGCAGCTTGTTCGGAAGCGGGGGAAACACAGATACGCAGTATTTT
.,TRBJ1-3,.,TRBV12-1,CASSPITDTSGNTIYF,TGTGCCAGCAGTCCCATAACCGACACCTCTGGAAACACCATATATTTT
TRBD1,TRBJ2-6,.,TRBV5-4,CASSSIGTGGPGGANVLTF,TGTGCCAGCAGCTCCATAGGGACAGGGGGCCCGGGTGGGGCCAACGTCCTGACTTTC
TRBD2,TRBJ2-2,once,TRBV14,CASSHRAGKYTGELFF,TGTGCCAGCAGCCACCGAGCGGGGAAATACACCGGGGAGCTGTTTTTT
.,TRBJ2-1,.,TRBV24-1,CATRGRGESYNEQFF,TGTGCCACCAGGGGGCGGGGAGAATCCTACAATGAGCAGTTCTTC
TRBD2,TRBJ2-7,.,TRBV11-2,CASSLMPGLAGYEQYF,TGTGCCAGCAGCCTCATGCCGGGACTAGCGGGCTACGAGCAGTACTTC
TRBD2,TRBJ2-3,.,TRBV6-2/TRBV6-3,CASSYRRGWNTDTQYF,TGTGCCAGCAGTTACAGGCGGGGGTGGAACACAGATACGCAGTATTTT
.,TRBJ1-4,.,TRBV6-2/TRBV6-3,CASSLTQGLSEKLFF,TGTGCCAGCAGTTTAACACAGGGTTTGAGCGAAAAACTGTTTTTT
.,TRBJ2-1,.,TRBV7-8,CASSPQGYNEQFF,TGTGCCAGCAGCCCACAGGGCTACAATGAGCAGTTCTTC
TRBD2,TRBJ2-7,.,TRBV5-6,CASSRKSGVAYEQYF,TGTGCCAGCAGCCGGAAAAGCGGGGTAGCCTACGAGCAGTACTTC
.,TRBJ2-7,.,TRBV4-2,CASSPREQGTYEQYF,TGTGCCAGCAGCCCAAGAGAGCAGGGAACCTACGAGCAGTACTTC
.,TRBJ1-2,.,TRBV13,CASSLKDRTYGYTF,TGTGCCAGCAGCTTAAAGGACAGAACCTATGGCTACACCTTC
TRBD2,TRBJ2-3,.,TRBV24-1,CATSDGTSGVGRNTQYF,TGTGCCACCAGTGATGGGACTAGCGGGGTGGGGAGGAATACGCAGTATTTT
.,TRBJ1-5,few,TRBV23-1,CASSQSRAGDQPQHF,TGCGCCAGCAGTCAATCAAGGGCAGGGGATCAGCCCCAGCATTTT
.,TRBJ1-4,.,TRBV7-2,CASSLGSGANEKLFF,TGTGCCAGCAGCTTAGGGTCAGGGGCTAATGAAAAACTGTTTTTT
TRBD1,TRBJ1-1,.,TRBV5-5,CASSLIPQGMGVEAFF,TGTGCCAGCAGCTTGATCCCACAGGGGATGGGAGTTGAAGCTTTCTTT
.,TRBJ1-6,once,TRBV7-3,CASSLYTDSPLHF,TGTGCCAGCAGCTTATATACGGATTCACCCCTCCACTTT
TRBD1,TRBJ1-2,once,TRBV18,CASSLAGGDYGYTF,TGTGCCAGCTCACTGGCAGGGGGCGACTATGGCTACACCTTC
.,TRBJ1-3,.,TRBV9,CASSEPSRGGNGNTIYF,TGTGCCAGCAGCGAACCGAGTAGGGGGGGGAACGGAAACACCATATATTTT
.,TRBJ2-1,medium-sized,TRBV7-9,CASSLGDEQFF,TGTGCCAGCAGCTTAGGCGATGAGCAGTTCTTC
.,TRBJ2-5,.,TRBV2,CASSVKETQYF,TGTGCCAGCAGTGTTAAAGAGACCCAGTACTTC
.,TRBJ1-3,.,TRBV7-6,CASSLFAGRGNTIYF,TGTGCCAGCAGCTTATTCGCGGGGAGGGGAAACACCATATATTTT
.,TRBJ2-1,.,TRBV6-5,CASSWTNRNEQFF,TGTGCCAGCAGTTGGACCAACAGGAATGAGCAGTTCTTC
.,TRBJ2-1,once,TRBV12-3/TRBV12-4,CASSPFNEQFF,TGTGCCAGCAGTCCCTTCAATGAGCAGTTCTTC
.,TRBJ2-5,once,TRBV6-2/TRBV6-3,CASSQTRARTQYF,TGTGCCAGCAGCCAGACTAGAGCGAGGACCCAGTACTTC